The 30 T cell receptor beta chains below were found in one sample sequenced in a study of T cells in Graves' hyperthyroidism and ophthalmopathy. Amplified TCR beta CDR3 regions derived from RNA transcripts. HTBI primers were employed in a first-round RT-PCR of the TCR CDR3. TCRdb recomputed calls from the multiplex PCR reads with MiXCR, one row per CDR3 protein. The table includes around 250,000 distinct CDR3 sequences, 13% to 15% detected once. The sample taken for sequencing was blood. These receptors came from a woman in her thirties or forties with Graves' hyperthyroidism that later progressed to Graves' ophthalmopathy.

This clonotype was seen a handful of times. The V gene is TRBV7-2, the J gene TRBJ1-4; TRBD1 is a possible D gene (6 bases). Germline CDR1 reads SGHTA; CDR2 reads FQGNSA. The CDR3 length is 16 residues. The V and J ends lost 6 bases and 4 bases respectively, with 18 bases between them. CDR3 nucleotides: TGTGCCAGCAGAACTCGAAGGGACAAATATAATGAAAAACTGTTTTTT. Encoded protein: CASRTRRDKYNEKLFF.

This clonotype has a count of ten or more. The chain joins TRBV9 to TRBJ2-5; D perhaps matches TRBD2 (7 bases). V was trimmed by 4 bases and J by 5 bases, leaving 21 bases between them. There are 16 residues in the CDR3. Germline assignment: CDR1 SGDLS and CDR2 YYNGEE. The CDR3 loop is CASSPPGGRDRETQYF. CDR3 in DNA: TGTGCCAGCAGCCCTCCCGGGGGGCGGGATCGGGAGACCCAGTACTTC.

Ten or more counts support this clonotype. The rearrangement uses TRBV27 and TRBJ2-5; D is perhaps TRBD1 or TRBD2 (6 bases each). CDR3 size: 15 residues. V shed 4 bases and J shed 3 bases, with 15 bases lying between them. Germline V lookup: CDR1 MNHEY, CDR2 SMNVEV (reference sequence). CDR3 DNA: TGTGCCAGCAGTTCATTACTGAGGGGGGAAGAGACCCAGTACTTC. This sequence encodes CASSSLLRGEETQYF.

This clonotype was found many times. The rearrangement joins TRBV11-2 to TRBJ2-3, with D maybe TRBD1 (6 bases). CDR3 length: 14 amino acids. Trimming took 1 base from V and 1 from J, leaving 6 bases between them. Germline V CDR1 and CDR2: SGHAT, FQNNGV. CDR3 amino acids: CASSLGTGTDTQYF. The CDR3 nucleotides read TGTGCCAGCAGCTTAGGGACAGGCACAGATACGCAGTATTTT.

This clonotype has at least ten counts. The J gene is TRBJ2-1, the V gene TRBV27; maybe TRBD2 (6 bases). Trimming pared 4 bases from V and 2 bases from J, leaving 9 bases between. The CDR3 totals 14 residues. In germline, CDR1 is MNHEY, CDR2 SMNVEV (reference sequence). CDR3 in DNA: TGTGCCAGCAGTTATAGCGGAGCCTACAATGAGCAGTTCTTC. It is translated as CASSYSGAYNEQFF.

This clonotype was recorded at least ten times. The chain recombines TRBV12-3 or TRBV12-4 with TRBJ2-3; D tentatively reads TRBD1 or TRBD2 (5 bases each). The CDR3 spans 13 residues. V lost 7 bases and J 7 bases, leaving 15 bases between the germline ends. CDR3 residues: CASTGTPGHTQYF. The CDR3, as DNA: TGTGCCAGCACCGGGACGCCCGGGCATACGCAGTATTTT.

This clonotype was observed many times. The genes are TRBV12-3 or TRBV12-4 and TRBJ2-7; the D is unclear. CDR3 length: 12 amino acids. The V end lost 6 bases, the J end lost 4 bases, and 10 bases lay between the germline ends. In DNA, the CDR3 is TGTGCCAGCAGCATCCACGGGTACGAGCAGTACTTC. Translating gives CASSIHGYEQYF.

The V and J genes are TRBV27 and TRBJ1-2; D gene unclear. This CDR3 contains 14 residues. From germline, CDR1 is MNHEY and CDR2 SMNVEV (reference sequence). Trimming removed 2 bases at V and 7 bases at J, with 14 bases between. The CDR3 protein is CASSLHSRSRGYTF. As DNA, the CDR3 is TGTGCCAGCAGTTTACATTCTCGAAGTCGTGGCTACACCTTC.

This clonotype was seen only once. The chain employs TRBV7-9 and TRBJ2-1, with 13 bases aligning to TRBD2. J was trimmed by 6 bases and V by 3 bases; bases with no gene match: 8. CDR3 length: 17 amino acids. Germline lookup yields CDR1 SEHNR and CDR2 FQNEAQ (reference sequence). The CDR3 DNA is TGTGCCAGCAGCTTCGGGACTAGCGGGACATATGGCAATGAGCAGTTCTTC. Protein: CASSFGTSGTYGNEQFF.

The chain combines TRBV20-1 with TRBJ2-5; D gene ambiguous. V lost 6 bases and J lost 1, with 12 bases in between. CDR3 length equals 13 residues. CDR1 and CDR2 from the germline V gene are DFQATT and SNEGSKA (reference sequence). The CDR3 loop reads CSATRTAQETQYF. DNA for the CDR3: TGCAGTGCCACCCGGACGGCCCAAGAGACCCAGTACTTC.

At least ten counts were recorded for this clonotype. The chain links TRBV11-2 to TRBJ2-1; no clear D gene. V lost 3 bases and J lost 3, with 15 bases in between. Germline CDR1 reads SGHAT; CDR2 reads FQNNGV. This CDR3 comprises 16 residues. The CDR3 coding sequence is TGTGCCAGCAGCTTCCCTGTTGGTGGTGACTACAATGAGCAGTTCTTC. Encoded protein: CASSFPVGGDYNEQFF.

This clonotype was observed many times. The J gene is TRBJ1-5, the V gene TRBV7-9; no definite D call. Trimming cost V 3 bases and J 10 bases, with 22 bases left between them. The CDR3 runs to 16 residues. Germline assignment: CDR1 SEHNR and CDR2 FQNEAQ (reference sequence). CDR3 sequence: CASSFPPRRRKEPQHF. The CDR3 region has the DNA TGTGCCAGCAGCTTCCCACCCCGGCGGCGCAAGGAACCCCAGCATTTT. Based on the CDR3 plus reference TRBV7-9 and TRBJ1-5, the full variable domain is DTGVSQNPRHKITKRGQNVTFRCDPISEHNRLYWYRQTLGQGPEFLTYFQNEAQLEKSRLLSDRFSAERPKGSFSTLEIQRTEQGDSAMYLCASSFPPRRRKEPQHFGDGTRLSIL.

The rearrangement joins TRBV7-3 to TRBJ2-5; D possibly corresponds to TRBD2 (6 bases). V shed 0 bases and J shed 1 base, with 12 bases lying between them. The V gene's germline CDR1 is SGHTA and CDR2 FQGTGA. This CDR3 region has 16 residues. The CDR3 nucleotides read TGTGCCAGCAGCTTAACTAGCGGCGCCCTCCAAGAGACCCAGTACTTC. Amino acids: CASSLTSGALQETQYF.

The table lists this clonotype with many counts. The rearrangement uses TRBV6-1 and TRBJ1-5, with a possible D match to TRBD1 (6 bases). V dropped 4 bases and J dropped 1 base, with 14 bases sitting between them. CDR1 is MNHNS and CDR2 is SASEGT in the germline V gene. The CDR3 has 16 amino acids. CDR3 amino acids: CASSGRGQGSNQPQHF. As DNA, the CDR3 is TGTGCCAGCAGTGGCCGGGGGCAGGGCAGCAATCAGCCCCAGCATTTT.

Ten or more counts support this clonotype. The rearrangement joins TRBV18 to TRBJ2-3, with D uncertain. The germline CDR1 and CDR2 sequences are KGHSH and LQKENI. The CDR3 runs to 12 residues. The V end lost 5 bases, the J end lost 2 bases, and 5 bases lay between the germline ends. CDR3 DNA: TGTGCCAGCTCATCTTACACAGATACGCAGTATTTT. Encoded protein: CASSSYTDTQYF. The full variable domain, in which reference TRBV18 and TRBJ2-3 provide the parts outside the CDR3, is NAGVMQNPRHLVRRRGQEARLRCSPMKGHSHVYWYRQLPEEGLKFMVYLQKENIIDESGMPKERFSAEFPKEGPSILRIQQVVRGDSAAYFCASSSYTDTQYFGPGTRLTVL.

The sample holds many counts of this clonotype. This chain connects TRBV12-3 or TRBV12-4 to TRBJ2-7, with D tentatively TRBD2 (5 bases). The germline V and J ends were trimmed by 6 bases and 6 bases, with 9 bases remaining between them. The CDR3 consists of 11 residues. CDR3 sequence: CASSFGSEQYF. CDR3 in DNA: TGTGCCAGCAGCTTTGGGAGCGAGCAGTACTTC.

The genes are TRBV27 and TRBJ2-5, with TRBD1 matching over 9 bases. V lost 5 bases and J lost 1; bases outside the gene matches: 8. CDR1 is MNHEY, CDR2 SMNVEV, per germline (reference sequence). The CDR3 consists of 16 residues. This CDR3 is CASSKKGTGFQETQYF. In DNA, the CDR3 is TGTGCCAGCAGTAAAAAAGGGACAGGGTTCCAAGAGACCCAGTACTTC.

This clonotype was counted a few times. The J gene is TRBJ2-3, the V gene TRBV19; 9 positions agree with TRBD2. Germline CDR1 and CDR2: LNHDA and SQIVND (reference sequence). The V gene end was trimmed by 3 bases and the J gene end by 2 bases; junction bases not matched to a gene: 9. The CDR3 runs 17 residues. CDR3: CASSIGGSGRATDTQYF. The CDR3 DNA reads as TGTGCCAGTAGTATCGGAGGTAGCGGGAGAGCCACAGATACGCAGTATTTT.

This clonotype showed up many times. The genes are TRBV6-1 and TRBJ1-5; D is possibly TRBD1 (5 bases). V lost 8 bases and J lost 0, with 11 bases in between. CDR1 is MNHNS, CDR2 SASEGT, per germline. This CDR3 region has 14 residues. CDR3 residues: CASGGGSSNQPQHF. CDR3 bases: TGTGCCAGCGGTGGGGGTTCTAGCAATCAGCCCCAGCATTTT.

Remarks on this clonotype: Just one base apart from a much larger clone, this may be a read error. The V gene is TRBV7-9, the J gene TRBJ2-3; D might be TRBD2 (6 bases). The CDR3 contains 12 residues. Looked up from germline, CDR1 is SEHNR and CDR2 is FQNEAQ (reference sequence). Here the CDR3 DNA reads TGTGTCAGCAGCTTAGGGCGGGAAGGGCAGTATTTT. Translated: CVSSLGREGQYF.

This clonotype occurred many times. The gene calls are TRBV28 and TRBJ2-1; 14 bases match TRBD2. CDR1 and CDR2 (germline): MDHEN, SYDVKM. V lost 6 bases, J lost 6 bases, and 10 bases stayed unmatched. The CDR3 runs to 17 residues. The CDR3 region is CASSQGLAGERRNEQFF. The CDR3 DNA reads as TGTGCCAGCAGCCAGGGACTAGCGGGAGAGAGGCGCAATGAGCAGTTCTTC.

Regarding this clonotype: A much larger clone differs by one base, so this may be a read error. CDR3 sequence (DNA): TGTGCCAGCAGCTCCGTAGAAACCGGGGAGCTGTTTTTT. Its translation is CASSSVETGELFF. The rearrangement joins TRBV7-9 to TRBJ2-2; no clear D gene. Looked up from germline, CDR1 is SEHNR and CDR2 is FQNEAQ (reference sequence). This CDR3 is built from 13 residues. V gave up 4 bases and J gave up 5 bases, with 8 bases separating them.

This clonotype has a count of ten or more. The V and J genes are TRBV7-2 and TRBJ2-1; 10 bases are a match to TRBD2. J was trimmed by 12 bases and V by 6 bases; bases with no gene match: 17. The CDR3 extends over 16 amino acids. The germline V gene encodes CDR1 SGHTA and CDR2 FQGNSA. Here the CDR3 DNA reads TGTGCCAGCAGTCGCGGTGGACTAGCGGACTCGGAGCGGCAGTTCTTC. This sequence encodes CASSRGGLADSERQFF. The entire variable domain, with the rest obtained from reference TRBV7-2 and TRBJ2-1, is as follows: GAGVSQSPSNKVTEKGKDVELRCDPISGHTALYWYRQSLGQGLEFLIYFQGNSAPDKSGLPSDRFSAERTGGSVSTLTIQRTQQEDSAVYLCASSRGGLADSERQFFGPGTRLTVL.

This clonotype was detected ten times or more. The chain employs TRBV3-1 and TRBJ2-5; 7 bases map to TRBD2. The trim removed 4 bases at V and 5 bases at J, leaving 7 bases unmatched. Germline V gene sequence: CDR1 LGHDT, CDR2 YNNKEL (reference sequence). This CDR3 is built from 14 residues. This CDR3 reads CASSPSGGWETQYF. The CDR3 nucleotides read TGTGCCAGCAGCCCTAGCGGTGGATGGGAGACCCAGTACTTC.

This clonotype was picked up many times. The chain employs TRBV5-5 and TRBJ2-7, with D uncertain. V lost 4 bases and J 0 bases, leaving 20 bases between the germline ends. The CDR3 sequence is 17 residues long. The germline gives CDR1 SGHKS, CDR2 YYEKEE (reference sequence). CDR3: CASSGHNNLLSSYEQYF. The CDR3, as DNA: TGTGCCAGCAGCGGGCACAACAATTTGTTGAGCTCCTACGAGCAGTACTTC. The full variable domain, its missing parts supplied by reference TRBV5-5 and TRBJ2-7, is DAGVTQSPTHLIKTRGQQVTLRCSPISGHKSVSWYQQVLGQGPQFIFQYYEKEERGRGNFPDRFSARQFPNYSSELNVNALLLGDSALYLCASSGHNNLLSSYEQYFGPGTRLTVT.

This clonotype was recorded many times. The rearrangement joins TRBV27 to TRBJ2-5; D might be TRBD1 or TRBD2, each matching 5 bases. V was cut by 5 bases and J by 5 bases, with 21 bases left in between. Germline CDR1 reads MNHEY; CDR2 reads SMNVEV (reference sequence). The CDR3 has 16 amino acids. Written as DNA, the CDR3 is TGTGCCAGCAGTCCAACGGGTGGGACCTGGAAGGAGACCCAGTACTTC. It encodes CASSPTGGTWKETQYF.

This clonotype was found many times. The CDR3 reads CASSQDIAGGPSWGNEQFF. The CDR3 nucleotides read TGTGCCAGCAGCCAAGACATAGCGGGAGGGCCCTCTTGGGGAAATGAGCAGTTCTTC. This chain uses TRBV4-2 with TRBJ2-1; 11 nucleotides agree with TRBD2. After removal of 0 bases from V and 7 bases from J, the junction contained 14 bases not matched to a gene. The CDR3 contains 19 residues. In germline, CDR1 is LGHNA, CDR2 YNFKEQ.

This clonotype occurred many times. The genes are TRBV20-1 and TRBJ2-7; 13 positions match TRBD2. The germline V gene encodes CDR1 DFQATT and CDR2 SNEGSKA (reference sequence). Losses at the gene ends were 6 bases for V and 4 bases for J; bases not matched to a gene: 6. CDR3 length equals 14 residues. CDR3 amino acids: CSARTSGSMYEQYF. The CDR3, as DNA: TGCAGTGCGCGGACTAGCGGGAGTATGTACGAGCAGTACTTC.

This chain connects TRBV6-5 to TRBJ2-1; D possibly corresponds to TRBD1 (6 bases). This CDR3 spans 10 amino acids. Germline V gives CDR1 MNHEY, CDR2 SVGAGI. Between the trimmed V and J ends, which lost 4 bases and 16 bases, there was a span of 11 bases. The CDR3 DNA sequence: TGTGCCAGCAGTTCAGACAGGATCTTCTTC. Translating gives CASSSDRIFF.

This clonotype came up many times. This chain uses TRBV7-9 with TRBJ2-7, with 7 bases identical to TRBD2. Germline V gene lookup returns CDR1 SEHNR and CDR2 FQNEAQ (reference sequence). V dropped 8 bases and J dropped 2; count of bases not matched to a gene: 3. CDR3 length equals 12 residues. This CDR3 reads CASGRATYEQYF. CDR3 in DNA: TGTGCCAGCGGGAGGGCCACCTACGAGCAGTACTTC.